The 30 T cell receptor beta chains below all came from one sample that was sequenced in a study of CD8 T cells in ankylosing spondylitis. TCRdb passed the 5' RACE reads through MiXCR, listing each CDR3 protein once. Here the sample spans around 88,000 distinct CDR3 sequences, approximately 9% being singletons. The sequenced sample consisted of blood, either unsorted or a sorted T cell fraction (not recorded which). These receptors all stem from a male donor with ankylosing spondylitis or in good health (not recorded which).

The sample holds many counts of this clonotype. The genes are TRBV20-1 and TRBJ2-7; D not certain. Germline assignment: CDR1 DFQATT and CDR2 SNEGSKA (reference sequence). The CDR3 covers 17 residues. The V end lost 0 bases, the J end lost 3 bases, and 21 bases lay between the germline ends. Here the CDR3 reads CSARDMNENLIHYEQYF. The CDR3 nucleotides are TGCAGTGCTAGAGATATGAACGAAAACTTAATACACTACGAGCAGTACTTC.

This clonotype was seen a few times. This chain joins TRBV20-1 and TRBJ1-4, with D unclear. Germline CDR1 is DFQATT and CDR2 is SNEGSKA (reference sequence). V was clipped by 0 bases and J by 8 bases, with 16 bases between them. This CDR3 contains 15 residues. DNA of the CDR3: TGCAGTGCTAGAGATAGTACATCGGGTCGGGAAAAACTGTTTTTT. Its protein is CSARDSTSGREKLFF.

This clonotype was recorded at least ten times. This rearrangement joins TRBV12-3 or TRBV12-4 to TRBJ2-2, with D perhaps matching TRBD2 (6 bases). The CDR3 totals 15 residues. V lost 5 bases to trimming and J lost 1 base, with 11 bases between them. The chain's CDR3 is CASSNRDLNTGELFF. CDR3 nucleotide sequence: TGTGCCAGCAGTAACCGGGACTTGAACACCGGGGAGCTGTTTTTT.

In this sample, this clonotype turned up many times. This sequence joins TRBV24-1 and TRBJ2-3; D call uncertain. Germline V CDR1 and CDR2: KGHDR, SFDVKD. The CDR3 covers 13 residues. V gave up 4 bases and J gave up 2 bases, with 6 bases separating them. For the CDR3, the DNA is TGTGCCACCAGTGAATACTACACAGATACGCAGTATTTT. This sequence encodes CATSEYYTDTQYF.

In the case of this clonotype: A read error may explain this, as a much larger clone is one base away. The genes are TRBV5-1 and TRBJ2-7; no firm D call. Germline V gene data show CDR1 as SGHRS and CDR2 as YFSETQ. Trimming stripped 1 base from V and 3 bases from J, with 11 bases between. The CDR3 loop spans 14 amino acids. CDR3 sequence (DNA): TGCGCCAGCAGCTTGACAAGGGTTCGCTACGAGCAGTACTTC. Encoded protein: CASSLTRVRYEQYF.

The sample holds many counts of this clonotype. This chain links TRBV12-3 or TRBV12-4 with TRBJ1-1; D call uncertain. The CDR3 contains 15 residues. Trimming left V 3 bases short and J 0 bases short, with 11 bases between. CDR3 nucleotides: TGTGCCAGCAGTTTCCAGCACCTCCTGAACACTGAAGCTTTCTTT. Its protein product is CASSFQHLLNTEAFF.

Only a few counts were recorded for this clonotype. The genes are TRBV7-9 and TRBJ2-1; TRBD2 agrees at 8 bases. Germline CDR1 SEHNR, CDR2 FQNEAQ (reference sequence). The V and J ends lost 2 bases and 7 bases, in that order; junction bases with no gene match: 7. The CDR3 contains 15 residues. CDR3 bases: TGTGCCAGCAGCTTAAGCGTAGCGGGGAAAAATGAGCAGTTCTTC. Residues: CASSLSVAGKNEQFF.

This clonotype occurred many times. The chain has TRBV6-1 and TRBJ2-2; D remains unclear. The CDR3 has 12 amino acids. Germline CDR1 reads MNHNS; CDR2 reads SASEGT. Trimming removed 1 base from V and 6 bases from J, with 3 bases in between. The CDR3 protein is CASSEGPGELFF. The CDR3 DNA reads TGTGCCAGCAGTGAAGGACCCGGGGAGCTGTTTTTT.

This clonotype was counted ten times or more. The CDR3: CATSDSAAGKGYEQYF. The DNA of the CDR3 is TGTGCCACCAGTGACTCCGCGGCGGGGAAAGGCTACGAGCAGTACTTC. The chain employs TRBV24-1 and TRBJ2-7, with a weak D call TRBD2 (6 bases). The CDR3 totals 16 residues. From germline, CDR1 is KGHDR and CDR2 SFDVKD. V was shortened by 4 bases and J by 3 bases, with 18 bases between the two germline ends.

This clonotype was detected many times. The chain combines TRBV5-1 with TRBJ2-3; possible D gene TRBD2, 7 bases. Trimming shortened V by 0 bases and J by 0 bases, and 17 bases separated the two germline ends. The CDR3 loop spans 18 amino acids. CDR1 and CDR2 (germline): SGHRS, YFSETQ. CDR3: CASSLGGGMAPSTDTQYF. CDR3 nucleotides: TGCGCCAGCAGCTTGGGGGGGGGCATGGCCCCTAGCACAGATACGCAGTATTTT.

The chain recombines TRBV11-2 with TRBJ2-5; D remains ambiguous. CDR1 SGHAT and CDR2 FQNNGV come from the germline V gene. The CDR3 is 15 residues long. With 3 bases removed from V and 4 bases from J, the gap between germline ends came to 15 bases. CDR3 sequence (DNA): TGTGCCAGCAGCTTTCCAGGCTCAATCGGAGAGACCCAGTACTTC. Protein: CASSFPGSIGETQYF.

This clonotype appeared a few times. The chain couples TRBV2 to TRBJ2-7; D is unresolved. Germline V CDR1 and CDR2: SNHLY, FYNNEI. The V and J ends lost 2 bases and 2 bases respectively, with 4 bases between them. The length of the CDR3 is 12 residues. The CDR3 coding sequence is TGTGCCAGCAGTGAACGGGCCTACGAGCAGTACTTC. Encoded protein: CASSERAYEQYF.

This clonotype was counted a few times. The V and J genes are TRBV20-1 and TRBJ1-4; unclear D gene. The CDR3 runs to 19 residues. CDR1 and CDR2 from the germline V gene are DFQATT and SNEGSKA (reference sequence). Trimming left V 0 bases short and J 7 bases short, with 27 bases between. The CDR3 protein is CSARDPARAAIRAGEKLFF. The CDR3 nucleotides are TGCAGTGCTAGAGATCCTGCCCGGGCTGCGATAAGGGCTGGTGAAAAACTGTTTTTT.

This clonotype has ten or more counts. The V call is TRBV5-1, the J call TRBJ2-3; D remains unclear. The CDR3 totals 12 residues. V gave up 7 bases and J gave up 4 bases, with 10 bases separating them. Germline V lookup: CDR1 SGHRS, CDR2 YFSETQ. In DNA, the CDR3 is TGCGCCAGCCGGAACTACCCAGATACGCAGTATTTT. This sequence encodes CASRNYPDTQYF.

This clonotype occurred many times. The chain carries TRBV6-5 and TRBJ2-7; D is possibly TRBD1 (6 bases). CDR3 length: 14 residues. V shed 4 bases and J shed 5 bases, with 15 bases lying between them. Germline CDR1 reads MNHEY; CDR2 reads SVGAGI. The DNA of the CDR3 is TGTGCCAGCAGTTTGTCGCACAGGGTCCACGAGCAGTACTTC. As protein: CASSLSHRVHEQYF.

This clonotype was detected only a few times. The chain links TRBV7-2 to TRBJ2-3; the D gene is possibly TRBD2 (7 bases). The germline gives CDR1 SGHTA, CDR2 FQGNSA. The V gene lost 3 bases and the J gene lost 1 base, with 14 bases spanning the gap. The CDR3 loop spans 16 amino acids. CDR3 in amino acids: CASSFGGGPRTDTQYF. The CDR3, as DNA: TGTGCCAGCAGCTTTGGGGGGGGGCCCCGCACAGATACGCAGTATTTT.

This clonotype was counted at least ten times. The V call is TRBV28, the J call TRBJ2-7, with no clear D. The CDR3 extends over 12 amino acids. Germline lookup yields CDR1 MDHEN and CDR2 SYDVKM. The germline V and J ends were trimmed by 6 bases and 6 bases, with 12 bases remaining between them. The CDR3 DNA reads as TGTGCCAGCAGAAAGGGCCCCCGCGAGCAGTACTTC. It specifies CASRKGPREQYF.

There are many counts of this clonotype. The chain is built from TRBV12-3 or TRBV12-4 and TRBJ2-3; 13 nucleotides line up with TRBD2. This CDR3 comprises 16 residues. The V gene end was trimmed by 7 bases and the J gene end by 4 bases; junction bases not matched to a gene: 8. CDR3 sequence (DNA): TGTGCCAGCAAACTACTAGCGGGGGGGCCCCCAGATACGCAGTATTTT. The encoded protein is CASKLLAGGPPDTQYF.

The chain links TRBV3-1 to TRBJ2-7, with TRBD1 matching over 12 bases. This CDR3 region has 16 residues. The junction had 9 bases not matched to a gene; V was cut back by 3 bases and J by 6 bases. Per germline, CDR1 LGHDT and CDR2 YNNKEL (reference sequence). In nucleotides, the CDR3 is TGTGCCAGCAGCCAGCTCTCCGGGACAGGGGGCGTCGAGCAGTACTTC. Translated: CASSQLSGTGGVEQYF.

This clonotype was recorded a few times. The chain employs TRBV21-1 and TRBJ2-3; the D call of TRBD2 is as the table states it, not checked on the DNA. TRBV21-1 is a documented pseudogene. This CDR3 is built from 20 residues. The CDR3 protein is CASTPGLAGGTAASTDTQYF. For the CDR3, the DNA is TGTGCCAGCACCCCTGGACTAGCGGGGGGCACCGCTGCTAGCACAGATACGCAGTATTTT.

This clonotype was seen at least ten times. The V gene is TRBV3-1, the J gene TRBJ2-1, with TRBD2 matching 8 bases. The CDR3 covers 18 residues. Unmatched junction bases numbered 15, after V lost 0 bases and J lost 8 bases. Looked up from germline, CDR1 is LGHDT and CDR2 is YNNKEL (reference sequence). This CDR3 reads CASSQDEGRRTSRHEQFF. The CDR3 DNA reads TGTGCCAGCAGCCAAGATGAGGGCCGGAGGACTAGCCGACATGAGCAGTTCTTC.

This clonotype was recorded at least ten times. This chain joins TRBV5-1 and TRBJ2-3; 8 bases are shared with TRBD2. J lost 2 bases, V lost 4 bases, and 9 bases had no gene match. This CDR3 region has 16 residues. Germline V CDR1 and CDR2: SGHRS, YFSETQ. As DNA, the CDR3 is TGCGCCAGCAGCATTCGAGCGGGGGAGATCACAGATACGCAGTATTTT. Translation: CASSIRAGEITDTQYF.

CDR3 sequence: CASSRRGADTQYF. The DNA of the CDR3 is TGTGCCAGCAGCCGAAGGGGCGCAGATACGCAGTATTTT. The gene calls are TRBV7-2 and TRBJ2-3; D might be TRBD1 (5 bases). Germline values: CDR1 SGHTA, CDR2 FQGNSA. The V gene lost 5 bases and the J gene lost 4 bases, with 10 bases spanning the gap. The CDR3 has 13 residues.

A few counts support this clonotype. This chain uses TRBV2 with TRBJ1-2; D may be TRBD1 (5 bases). Trimming cost V 6 bases and J 1 base, with 15 bases left between them. There are 15 residues in the CDR3. Germline lookup yields CDR1 SNHLY and CDR2 FYNNEI. The DNA of the CDR3 is TGTGCCAGCAGGTCGGACAATGCGATTAACTATGGCTACACCTTC. Its protein is CASRSDNAINYGYTF.

V usage is TRBV28 and J usage is TRBJ1-5; a weak D match, TRBD1 (6 bases). Germline CDR1 reads MDHEN; CDR2 reads SYDVKM. There are 16 residues in the CDR3. V lost 7 bases and J 2 bases, leaving 18 bases between the germline ends. The DNA of the CDR3 is TGTGCCAGCACCACAAGGGGGGGGGGTCGCAATCAGCCCCAGCATTTT. It translates to CASTTRGGGRNQPQHF.

This clonotype was counted ten times or more. The rearrangement links TRBV5-5 to TRBJ2-3; D may correspond to TRBD1 or TRBD2 (5 bases each). This CDR3 comprises 14 residues. Trimming took off 2 bases at V and 0 bases at J, with 7 bases between the two ends. The germline V gene has CDR1 SGHKS and CDR2 YYEKEE (reference sequence). The CDR3 here is CASSLRDSTDTQYF. Here the CDR3 DNA reads TGTGCCAGCAGCTTACGGGACAGCACAGATACGCAGTATTTT.

In this sample, this clonotype turned up many times. The V and J genes are TRBV6-1 and TRBJ2-2; 9 bases are a match to TRBD1. The V gene end was trimmed by 2 bases and the J gene end by 7 bases; junction bases not matched to a gene: 8. CDR1 and CDR2 (germline): MNHNS, SASEGT. The CDR3 sequence is 16 residues long. The CDR3 DNA reads as TGTGCCAGCAGTGAAACTAGGGACAGGGTAAACGGGGAGCTGTTTTTT. Translation: CASSETRDRVNGELFF.

This clonotype was recorded many times. This sequence joins TRBV5-1 and TRBJ2-7; TRBD2 matches 7 bases. There are 14 residues in the CDR3. The germline V gene has CDR1 SGHRS and CDR2 YFSETQ. Trimming took 4 bases from V and 5 from J; bases not matched to a gene: 9. For the CDR3, the DNA is TGCGCCAGCAGCCTGGGGGGGTACCCCCACGAGCAGTACTTC. It codes for CASSLGGYPHEQYF.

This clonotype was seen ten or more times. The rearrangement uses TRBV6-5 and TRBJ2-1; TRBD1 agrees at 7 bases. Trimming at V came to 2 bases and at J to 2 bases, leaving 6 bases not matched to a gene. Germline loops: CDR1 MNHEY, CDR2 SVGAGI. The CDR3 totals 16 residues. The CDR3 spells CASSYDDRATYNEQFF. In nucleotides, the CDR3 is TGTGCCAGCAGTTACGACGACAGGGCGACCTACAATGAGCAGTTCTTC.

This clonotype was counted many times. The rearrangement links TRBV29-1 to TRBJ1-2; no definite D call. Germline CDR1 SQVTM, CDR2 ANQGSEA. This CDR3 is 11 amino acids long. The ends were cut back, 4 bases at V and 2 bases at J, with 5 bases in the middle. The CDR3 nucleotides read TGCAGCGTTGGGCTCAACTATGGCTACACCTTC. Encoded protein: CSVGLNYGYTF.